These T cell receptor beta chains were read from a single sample in a study of blood T cell repertoires in COVID-19. Profiled with immunoSEQ multiplex PCR; TCRdb holds only in-frame clones, not every one. The repertoire includes 150,000 to 200,000 clones, around 86% of them detected once, and about 8.3% sits in the top ten. Sequencing was carried out using peripheral blood. The receptors derive from a woman in her seventies with COVID-19, enrolled during active disease. Each CDR3 is given with its conserved first and last residue. D genes are given only for firm matches. A row's size may be missing; if present it is once, few, many or a size class.

>11|TRBV7-9|NA|NA|TRBJ1-4
CASRTGEKLFF
TGTGCCAGCAGAACAGGAGAAAAACTGTTTTTT
>15|TRBV7-3|NA|TRBD1|TRBJ1-6
CASSWGTGSNSPLHF
TGTGCCAGCAGCTGGGGGACAGGATCTAATTCACCCCTCCACTTT
>15|TRBV7-2|NA|TRBD1|TRBJ2-1
CASSLGQGVGNEQFF
TGTGCCAGCAGCTTAGGACAGGGGGTAGGCAATGAGCAGTTCTTC
>13|TRBV7-9|NA|NA|TRBJ1-2
CASSDREDYGYTF
TGTGCCAGCAGCGATCGGGAGGACTATGGCTACACCTTC
>12|TRBV24-1|NA|NA|TRBJ1-2
CATSREDYGYTF
TGTGCCACCAGCAGGGAGGACTATGGCTACACCTTC
>14|TRBV6-4|NA|NA|TRBJ1-3
CASTGPRGGNTIYF
TGTGCCAGCACCGGACCCAGGGGTGGAAACACCATATATTTT
>16|TRBV24-1|NA|NA|TRBJ2-5
CATSDARSRKRETQYF
TGTGCCACCAGTGACGCCAGGTCACGGAAGCGGGAGACCCAGTACTTC
>14|TRBV19|NA|NA|TRBJ1-2
CASRRKGEGWGYTF
TGTGCCAGTAGGCGCAAAGGGGAGGGTTGGGGCTACACCTTC
>19|TRBV19|few|TRBD2|TRBJ2-5
CASSIDLRAASGRKETQYF
TGTGCCAGTAGTATAGATCTGCGGGCGGCTAGCGGGAGAAAGGAGACCCAGTACTTC
>16|TRBV7-9|few|TRBD1|TRBJ1-5
CASSPGTGAGNQPQHF
TGTGCCAGCAGCCCTGGGACAGGGGCCGGCAATCAGCCCCAGCATTTT
>12|TRBV11-2|many|NA|TRBJ2-1
CASRYRGNEQFF
TGTGCCAGCAGGTATAGGGGCAATGAGCAGTTCTTC
>13|TRBV9|NA|NA|TRBJ2-7
CASSPQMGGEQYF
TGTGCCAGCAGCCCTCAAATGGGGGGCGAGCAGTACTTC
>13|TRBV5-1|once|NA|TRBJ2-1
CASRADSYNEQFF
TGCGCCAGCCGAGCGGATTCCTACAATGAGCAGTTCTTC
>16|TRBV10-3|NA|TRBD1|TRBJ1-2
CAITGGQGLSSYGYTF
TGTGCCATCACCGGGGGACAGGGGCTTTCCTCCTATGGCTACACCTTC
>12|TRBV12-3/TRBV12-4|NA|NA|TRBJ1-1
CASMLRGTEAFF
TGTGCCAGCATGCTACGGGGCACTGAAGCTTTCTTT
>15|TRBV5-5|NA|TRBD2|TRBJ2-3
CASSRSSGSSDTQYF
TGTGCCAGCAGCCGATCTAGCGGGAGCTCAGATACGCAGTATTTT
>15|TRBV5-4|NA|TRBD2|TRBJ2-1
CASSATSGSINEQFF
TGTGCCAGCAGCGCGACTAGCGGGAGTATAAATGAGCAGTTCTTC
>14|TRBV2|NA|TRBD2|TRBJ2-2
CASRQTGGTGELFF
TGTGCCAGCCGCCAGACGGGGGGCACCGGGGAGCTGTTTTTT
>13|TRBV6-2/TRBV6-3|once|TRBD1|TRBJ1-2
CASSDRVGYGYTF
TGTGCCAGCAGCGACAGGGTTGGCTATGGCTACACCTTC
>15|TRBV4-1|NA|TRBD1|TRBJ2-5
CASSLPDRDQETQYF
TGCGCCAGCAGCCTCCCAGACAGGGACCAAGAGACCCAGTACTTC
>11|TRBV5-6|NA|NA|TRBJ1-1
CASSLYSEAFF
TGTGCCAGCAGCTTGTATTCCGAAGCTTTCTTT
>12|TRBV5-1|once|NA|TRBJ2-3
CASSLASDTQYF
TGCGCCAGCAGCTTGGCCTCAGATACGCAGTATTTT